These 20 T cell receptor beta chains originate from one sample sequenced in a study of blood T cells in healthy people across ages. A second PCR, run for about 7 to 11 cycles, used a sample-barcoded 5' primer plus a J-beta primer mix. TCRdb ran MiXCR on the 5' RACE reads and lists one entry per CDR3 protein. This sample has about 1.6 million distinct CDR3 sequences, with around 36% found just once. The sequenced material came from blood. The receptors here all came from a woman aged 25 to 39 in good health.

This clonotype was recorded at least ten times. This rearrangement joins TRBV4-1 to TRBJ2-1; D gene unclear. V dropped 1 base and J dropped 2 bases, with 12 bases sitting between them. CDR1 MGHRA and CDR2 YSYEKL come from the germline V gene. CDR3 length: 16 amino acids. The CDR3 DNA follows: TGCGCCAGCAGCCAAGCCTGGGCAAACCCCTACAATGAGCAGTTCTTC. Encoded protein: CASSQAWANPYNEQFF.

The chain employs TRBV4-1 and TRBJ1-4, with D uncertain. Germline V gene lookup returns CDR1 MGHRA and CDR2 YSYEKL. Trimming left V 1 base short and J 3 bases short, with 9 bases between. The CDR3 has 15 residues. The CDR3 sequence is CASSQGEQPNEKLFF. In nucleotides, the CDR3 is TGCGCCAGCAGCCAAGGAGAGCAGCCTAATGAAAAACTGTTTTTT.

This clonotype was seen repeatedly, ten times or more. The chain carries TRBV11-2 and TRBJ2-3; TRBD2 matches at 10 bases. V lost 4 bases to trimming and J lost 3 bases; unmatched junction nucleotides: 4. CDR3 length: 15 amino acids. Germline CDR1 SGHAT, CDR2 FQNNGV. CDR3 sequence reads: CASSSSGRPTDTQYF. CDR3 sequence (DNA): TGTGCCAGCAGCTCTAGCGGGAGACCGACAGATACGCAGTATTTT.

The gene calls are TRBV4-1 and TRBJ1-5; TRBD1 is a possible D gene (6 bases). The CDR3 runs 15 residues. V was cut by 2 bases and J by 5 bases, with 13 bases left in between. Per germline, CDR1 MGHRA and CDR2 YSYEKL. This CDR3 reads CASSQRATGYQPQHF. For the CDR3, the DNA is TGCGCCAGCAGCCAAAGGGCAACAGGGTATCAGCCCCAGCATTTT.

The chain employs TRBV20-1 and TRBJ1-4, with TRBD1 as a possible D gene (5 bases). Trimming shortened V by 3 bases and J by 8 bases, and 13 bases separated the two germline ends. From germline, CDR1 is DFQATT and CDR2 SNEGSKA (reference sequence). The CDR3 covers 13 residues. CDR3 region: CSASPGREEKLFF. DNA for the CDR3: TGCAGTGCTAGCCCAGGGCGGGAAGAAAAACTGTTTTTT.

This chain links TRBV7-8 with TRBJ1-5, with 7 bases that match TRBD1. The germline gives CDR1 SGHVS, CDR2 FQNEAQ. The CDR3 extends over 17 amino acids. The J segment lost 3 bases and the V segment lost 4 bases, leaving 12 bases of the junction unmatched. CDR3 region: CASSSFSPGQLNQPQHF. The CDR3 coding sequence is TGTGCCAGCAGCTCCTTTTCTCCGGGACAGCTCAATCAGCCCCAGCATTTT.

This clonotype was observed a handful of times. The genes are TRBV5-6 and TRBJ1-1, with D possibly being TRBD1 (6 bases). This CDR3 spans 14 amino acids. The germline V and J ends were trimmed by 2 bases and 5 bases, with 13 bases remaining between them. The V gene's germline CDR1 is SGHDT and CDR2 YYEEEE. In nucleotides, the CDR3 is TGTGCCAGCAGCTTTGGACAGCATAGGACTGAAGCTTTCTTT. Its translation is CASSFGQHRTEAFF. Together with reference TRBV5-6 and TRBJ1-1, the CDR3 gives the full variable domain: DAGVTQSPTHLIKTRGQQVTLRCSPKSGHDTVSWYQQALGQGPQFIFQYYEEEERQRGNFPDRFSGHQFPNYSSELNVNALLLGDSALYLCASSFGQHRTEAFFGQGTRLTVV.

The chain uses TRBV10-3 and TRBJ2-1; 8 bases fit TRBD2. CDR1 is ENHRY, CDR2 SYGVKD, per germline. The CDR3 totals 18 residues. Trimming cost V 1 base and J 2 bases; bases outside gene matches: 10. The CDR3 protein is CAISEYGGGRKTYNEQFF. CDR3 coding DNA: TGTGCCATCAGTGAGTATGGCGGCGGGAGGAAAACCTACAATGAGCAGTTCTTC.

The CDR3 DNA follows: TGTGCCAGCAGCCAAGAGGAGGGGGGGTACGTCTACGAGCAGTACTTC. Encoded protein: CASSQEEGGYVYEQYF. This rearrangement joins TRBV4-2 to TRBJ2-4, with D tentatively TRBD2 (7 bases). The DNA end is more similar to TRBJ2-7, so the J call may be wrong. Per germline, CDR1 LGHNA and CDR2 YNFKEQ. The CDR3 consists of 16 residues.

The rearrangement joins TRBV4-1 to TRBJ1-1; a possible D gene is TRBD1 (6 bases). The CDR3 runs to 15 residues. Germline loops: CDR1 MGHRA, CDR2 YSYEKL. The V end was cut by 2 bases, the J end by 1 base, with 11 bases between. The CDR3 DNA is TGCGCCAGCAGCCAACTCAGGGGAAGGAACACTGAAGCTTTCTTT. This codes for CASSQLRGRNTEAFF.

This clonotype was recorded a few times. The chain has TRBV4-2 and TRBJ1-1; D is ambiguous. The ends were cut back, 7 bases at V and 5 bases at J, with 20 bases in the middle. CDR3 length: 15 residues. Germline V lookup: CDR1 LGHNA, CDR2 YNFKEQ. The CDR3 DNA reads as TGTGCCAGCAACCAGCCGGCTTCCTCGCGGACTGAAGCTTTCTTT. Its translation is CASNQPASSRTEAFF.

This clonotype was counted only a few times. The chain joins TRBV4-2 to TRBJ1-1, with TRBD1 matching over 9 bases. CDR1 and CDR2 (germline): LGHNA, YNFKEQ. The CDR3 runs 15 residues. V dropped 4 bases and J dropped 1; count of bases not matched to a gene: 4. The CDR3 nucleotides read TGTGCCAGCAGCCGCACGGGACAGGGGAACACTGAAGCTTTCTTT. It translates to CASSRTGQGNTEAFF.

This clonotype was seen a handful of times. The rearrangement links TRBV7-6 to TRBJ2-3, with D possibly being TRBD1 or TRBD2 (6 bases each). Germline CDR1 reads SGHVS; CDR2 reads FNYEAQ. Deletions cut 1 base from V and 0 bases from J, with 11 bases between. The length of the CDR3 is 16 residues. The CDR3 coding sequence is TGTGCCAGCAGCTTAGGAGGGGGGAAGAGCACAGATACGCAGTATTTT. Its protein product is CASSLGGGKSTDTQYF.

The V and J genes are TRBV6-1 and TRBJ2-1, with 7 nucleotides matching TRBD2. The V segment lost 5 bases and the J segment 8 bases; nucleotides outside the gene matches: 18. The CDR3 length is 17 residues. Germline CDR1 is MNHNS and CDR2 is SASEGT. The CDR3 nucleotides read TGTGCCAGCAGTACCCTTGAAGCGGGACCATCGGTCGATGAGCAGTTCTTC. As protein: CASSTLEAGPSVDEQFF.

This sequence joins TRBV4-1 and TRBJ2-3; TRBD2 agrees at 9 bases. J gave up 5 bases and V 3 bases, and 6 bases lay outside the gene matches. CDR3 length: 15 amino acids. Per the germline V gene, CDR1 is MGHRA and CDR2 is YSYEKL. The CDR3 DNA follows: TGCGCCAGCAGCCAGGCGGGGGGGGGAGGAGATACGCAGTATTTT. Amino acids: CASSQAGGGGDTQYF.

V and J are TRBV4-1 and TRBJ2-7, with D tentatively TRBD1 (5 bases). The germline CDR1 and CDR2 sequences are MGHRA and YSYEKL. Trimming cost V 0 bases and J 4 bases, with 19 bases left between them. The CDR3 is 17 amino acids. The chain's CDR3 is CASSQDHRGPKPYEQYF. The CDR3 DNA follows: TGCGCCAGCAGCCAAGATCATAGGGGCCCGAAACCGTACGAGCAGTACTTC.

The chain employs TRBV19 and TRBJ1-6; D perhaps matches TRBD1 (5 bases). With 5 bases removed from V and 7 bases from J, the gap between germline ends came to 12 bases. Germline assignment: CDR1 LNHDA and CDR2 SQIVND (reference sequence). This CDR3 region has 14 residues. CDR3 nucleotides: TGTGCCAGTAGTCCGGGACTGATGAATTCACCCCTCCACTTT. Its translation is CASSPGLMNSPLHF. The full variable domain, its missing parts supplied by reference TRBV19 and TRBJ1-6, is DGGITQSPKYLFRKEGQNVTLSCEQNLNHDAMYWYRQDPGQGLRLIYYSQIVNDFQKGDIAEGYSVSREKKESFPLTVTSAQKNPTAFYLCASSPGLMNSPLHFGNGTRLTVT.

For this clonotype: This may stem from a read error, because a much larger clone lies one nucleotide away. The chain uses TRBV7-3 and TRBJ2-1, with no clear D. The V gene's germline CDR1 is SGHTA and CDR2 FQGTGA. The CDR3 sequence is 13 residues long. The CDR3 region is CACSLIWGNEQFF. For the CDR3, the DNA is TGTGCCTGCAGCTTAATTTGGGGAAATGAGCAGTTCTTC.

In regard to this clonotype: Sequence at one end of the junction differs from germline and may be a read error. The CDR3 nucleotides read TGTGCCAGCAGCTTGCAGCCGGGCGCAAACAATGAGGAGTTCTTC. Translation gives CASSLQPGANNEEFF. V and J are TRBV7-6 and TRBJ2-1; no clear D gene. The CDR3 covers 15 residues. Germline V CDR1 and CDR2: SGHVS, FNYEAQ.

This clonotype was observed a handful of times. The chain links TRBV9 to TRBJ1-4; D unresolved. The V gene lost 4 bases and the J gene lost 7 bases, with 11 bases spanning the gap. The V gene's germline CDR1 is SGDLS and CDR2 YYNGEE. CDR3 length equals 13 residues. The CDR3 sequence: CASSPNAGEKLFF. The CDR3 DNA follows: TGTGCCAGCAGCCCTAATGCGGGTGAAAAACTGTTTTTT.